One sample yielded the 22 T cell receptor beta chains listed below, sequenced in a study of liver allograft versus peripheral blood T cells (dated by TCRdb to 2018 to 2020). The study in broad terms: T cell receptor repertoires present within transplanted livers were compared with repertoires in the peripheral blood of liver transplant recipients.

Reads for this sample came from an Illumina MiSeq. TCRdb reran the public reads through fastp at Q25 and MiXCR, keeping productive beta chains. A single entry per CDR3 protein holds the most common genes and DNA from its merged rows. Recorded for this sample are 14,000 or so distinct CDR3 sequences; 20% to 25% of them occurred a single time. In total, the top ten clones hold 4.5% to 6% of the sample. Every receptor here comes from a human patient who had a liver transplant. Following a transplant, some T lymphocytes may have been derived from the graft donor.

This clonotype appeared a few times. This rearrangement joins TRBV6-6 to TRBJ2-3, with 10 bases aligning to TRBD2. The trim removed 6 bases at V and 8 bases at J, leaving 14 bases unmatched. This CDR3 contains 16 residues. Germline V lookup: CDR1 MNHNY, CDR2 SVGAGI (reference sequence). CDR3: CASSASERGGRSTQYF. The DNA for the CDR3 is TGTGCCAGCAGCGCCTCGGAGCGGGGGGGCCGAAGTACGCAGTATTTT.

DNA of the CDR3: TGTGCCAGCAGAACCGGGACTAGTTACACCGGGGAGCTGTTTTTT. It translates to CASRTGTSYTGELFF. The chain carries TRBV12-3 or TRBV12-4 and TRBJ2-2; 8 bases align to TRBD2. The CDR3 consists of 15 residues. V lost 6 bases and J lost 3; bases outside the gene matches: 6.

The rearrangement links TRBV6-1 to TRBJ2-2; D not certain. Per the germline V gene, CDR1 is MNHNS and CDR2 is SASEGT. The CDR3 has 13 amino acids. The V gene lost 7 bases and the J gene lost 4 bases, with 10 bases spanning the gap. CDR3 in amino acids: CASKGSGTGELFF. In DNA form, the CDR3 reads TGTGCCAGCAAAGGATCCGGCACCGGGGAGCTGTTTTTT.

V gene TRBV19 combines with J gene TRBJ2-7, with D maybe TRBD1 (5 bases). Germline-derived CDR1 and CDR2 are LNHDA and SQIVND (reference sequence). Trimming left V 5 bases short and J 0 bases short, with 8 bases between. This CDR3 is 13 amino acids long. CDR3 in DNA: TGTGCCAGTAGTCAACAGGTCTCCTACGAGCAGTACTTC. It encodes CASSQQVSYEQYF. Together with reference TRBV19 and TRBJ2-7, the CDR3 gives the full variable domain: DGGITQSPKYLFRKEGQNVTLSCEQNLNHDAMYWYRQDPGQGLRLIYYSQIVNDFQKGDIAEGYSVSREKKESFPLTVTSAQKNPTAFYLCASSQQVSYEQYFGPGTRLTVT.

By sample fraction, this clonotype is medium-sized. The rearrangement joins TRBV6-5 to TRBJ1-6; perhaps TRBD1 as D (5 bases). The CDR3 totals 15 residues. Germline V gene data show CDR1 as MNHEY and CDR2 as SVGAGI. The V end lost 3 bases, the J end lost 7 bases, and 13 bases lay between the germline ends. The CDR3 DNA is TGTGCCAGCAGTTATGGGGGTGGGATAAATTCACCCCTCCACTTT. Its translation: CASSYGGGINSPLHF.

V usage is TRBV7-9 and J usage is TRBJ2-2; D not resolved. The CDR3 has 14 amino acids. Trimming cost V 2 bases and J 7 bases, with 11 bases left between them. Per the germline V gene, CDR1 is SEHNR and CDR2 is FQNEAQ (reference sequence). The CDR3 bases are TGTGCCAGCAGCTTATTGGGTGAAGTCGGGGAGCTGTTTTTT. Encoded protein: CASSLLGEVGELFF.

This clonotype has a handful of counts. This chain connects TRBV5-4 to TRBJ2-3; D possibly corresponds to TRBD2 (6 bases). Germline V lookup: CDR1 SGHNT, CDR2 YYREEE (reference sequence). The CDR3 runs 14 residues. Trimming took off 2 bases at V and 8 bases at J, with 15 bases between the two ends. The CDR3 region has the DNA TGTGCCAGCAGCTTAGACCTAGCGATTGGTACGCAGTATTTT. This sequence encodes CASSLDLAIGTQYF.

Points on this clonotype: Germline and junction disagree at one end, which may indicate a read error. V usage is TRBV30 and J usage is TRBJ1-5; D might be TRBD1 (5 bases). Germline CDR1 is GTSNPN and CDR2 is SVGIG (reference sequence). There are 15 residues in the CDR3. CDR3 in amino acids: CARSVATTVAQPQHF. In nucleotides, the CDR3 is TGTGCCCGGAGTGTTGCGACGACAGTCGCCCAGCCCCAGCATTTT.

The chain combines TRBV20-1 with TRBJ2-7, with a tentative D call TRBD1 (5 bases). V lost 4 bases and J lost 3, with 19 bases in between. Germline V CDR1 and CDR2: DFQATT, SNEGSKA (reference sequence). CDR3 length equals 15 residues. The CDR3 DNA reads as TGCAGTGCTACCCCCCGGCAGGGTACGGGCTACGAGCAGTACTTC. Translating it yields CSATPRQGTGYEQYF.

This clonotype is medium-sized in the sample. Written as DNA, the CDR3 is TGTGCCAGTAGTATAACAGGGGTGGGGGTTGAAGCTTTCTTT. Protein: CASSITGVGVEAFF. J is TRBJ1-1 and V is TRBV19; 7 nucleotides match TRBD1. Trimming at V came to 2 bases and at J to 7 bases, leaving 7 bases not matched to a gene. CDR1 and CDR2 (germline): LNHDA, SQIVND (reference sequence). The CDR3 covers 14 residues.

This clonotype was detected ten times or more. The CDR3: CASSLGGGTVYGYTF. The CDR3 bases are TGTGCCAGCAGCTTGGGGGGGGGGACGGTCTATGGCTACACCTTC. The chain couples TRBV7-2 to TRBJ1-2; D is possibly TRBD1 (5 bases). Germline V gene sequence: CDR1 SGHTA, CDR2 FQGNSA. This CDR3 has 15 residues. V was pared by 3 bases and J by 4 bases, with 15 bases between.

This clonotype is termed medium-sized. This rearrangement joins TRBV6-1 to TRBJ1-3; 7 bases are a match to TRBD1. The V and J ends lost 6 bases and 2 bases, in that order; junction bases with no gene match: 4. Germline assignment: CDR1 MNHNS and CDR2 SASEGT. The CDR3 covers 14 residues. CDR3 loop: CASRAGTAGNTIYF. DNA for the CDR3: TGTGCCAGCAGGGCCGGGACAGCTGGAAACACCATATATTTT.

The chain couples TRBV14 to TRBJ2-3, with a tentative D call TRBD1 (5 bases). This CDR3 is built from 12 residues. Germline V gene lookup returns CDR1 SGHDN and CDR2 FVKESK. The ends were cut back, 3 bases at V and 10 bases at J, with 11 bases in the middle. The CDR3 region is CASSHRESAQYF. The DNA for the CDR3 is TGTGCCAGCAGCCACAGGGAAAGTGCGCAGTATTTT.

This clonotype is labeled as medium-sized. V gene TRBV6-2 or TRBV6-3 combines with J gene TRBJ1-1; D remains ambiguous. This CDR3 is built from 15 residues. In germline, CDR1 is MNHEY, CDR2 SVGEGT. Trimming cost V 8 bases and J 4 bases, with 20 bases left between them. In DNA form, the CDR3 reads TGTGCCAGCCGACCCCATCGGGTAGGGAGCACTGAAGCTTTCTTT. Translated: CASRPHRVGSTEAFF.

This clonotype was seen repeatedly, ten times or more. This CDR3 reads CASSLYFLMNTEAFF. The DNA of the CDR3 is TGTGCCAGTAGTCTCTATTTTCTCATGAACACTGAAGCTTTCTTT. The V gene is TRBV19, the J gene TRBJ1-1; D gene ambiguous. V lost 5 bases and J lost 0, with 13 bases in between. The CDR3 spans 15 residues. Looked up from germline, CDR1 is LNHDA and CDR2 is SQIVND (reference sequence).

CDR3 coding DNA: TGCAGTGCTAGAGGTTACGACGAGGCTAGCGGGGGCACAGATACGCAGTATTTT. It specifies CSARGYDEASGGTDTQYF. The chain is built from TRBV20-1 and TRBJ2-3; 9 bases match TRBD2. From germline, CDR1 is DFQATT and CDR2 SNEGSKA (reference sequence). The CDR3 totals 18 residues. The V segment lost 1 base and the J segment 1 base; nucleotides outside the gene matches: 12.

As DNA, the CDR3 is TGTGCCAGCAGCTTTGAGGGAAACTCACCCCTCCACTTT. It yields the protein CASSFEGNSPLHF. J is TRBJ1-6 and V is TRBV7-3; no clear D. The CDR3 consists of 13 residues. Germline V gene data show CDR1 as SGHTA and CDR2 as FQGTGA. Between the trimmed V and J ends, which lost 3 bases and 10 bases, there was a span of 10 bases.

This rearrangement joins TRBV10-3 to TRBJ2-2; a possible D gene is TRBD1 (5 bases). Germline V lookup: CDR1 ENHRY, CDR2 SYGVKD. V was pared by 7 bases and J by 5 bases, with 8 bases between. The CDR3 runs to 12 residues. Written as DNA, the CDR3 is TGTGCCATCAATCAGGGAACCGGGGAGCTGTTTTTT. This translates into CAINQGTGELFF.

This clonotype showed up many times. The chain couples TRBV27 to TRBJ1-1; D is uncertain. This CDR3 has 15 amino acids. V was trimmed by 7 bases and J by 5 bases, leaving 20 bases between them. CDR1 is MNHEY, CDR2 SMNVEV, per germline (reference sequence). CDR3 region: CASMGWRPGPTEAFF. The CDR3 coding sequence is TGTGCCAGCATGGGTTGGAGACCCGGCCCAACTGAAGCTTTCTTT.

This clonotype occurred many times. This chain joins TRBV19 and TRBJ1-2; 7 nucleotides align to TRBD1. In germline, CDR1 is LNHDA, CDR2 SQIVND (reference sequence). The J segment lost 6 bases and the V segment lost 5 bases, leaving 3 bases of the junction unmatched. This CDR3 is 12 amino acids long. CDR3 nucleotide sequence: TGTGCCAGTAGTCTACAGGGGAATGGCTACACCTTC. The encoded protein is CASSLQGNGYTF. Full variable domain (remainder filled in from reference TRBV19 and TRBJ1-2): DGGITQSPKYLFRKEGQNVTLSCEQNLNHDAMYWYRQDPGQGLRLIYYSQIVNDFQKGDIAEGYSVSREKKESFPLTVTSAQKNPTAFYLCASSLQGNGYTFGSGTRLTVV.

The V gene is TRBV5-6, the J gene TRBJ2-3; no clear D gene. The V and J ends lost 3 bases and 10 bases respectively, with 9 bases between them. In germline, CDR1 is SGHDT, CDR2 YYEEEE. CDR3 length: 11 amino acids. CDR3 sequence reads: CASSSPIAQYF. CDR3 DNA: TGTGCCAGCAGCTCACCCATCGCGCAGTATTTT.

Points on this clonotype: This may come from a read error, since a much larger clone is one base off. The chain is built from TRBV19 and TRBJ2-1; the match to TRBD2 covers 13 bases. The CDR3 sequence is 16 residues long. The V gene's germline CDR1 is LNHDA and CDR2 SQIVND (reference sequence). The CDR3 protein is CGSSSQGTSGDNEQFF. CDR3 DNA: TGTGGCAGTAGTTCTCAGGGGACTAGCGGGGACAATGAGCAGTTCTTC.